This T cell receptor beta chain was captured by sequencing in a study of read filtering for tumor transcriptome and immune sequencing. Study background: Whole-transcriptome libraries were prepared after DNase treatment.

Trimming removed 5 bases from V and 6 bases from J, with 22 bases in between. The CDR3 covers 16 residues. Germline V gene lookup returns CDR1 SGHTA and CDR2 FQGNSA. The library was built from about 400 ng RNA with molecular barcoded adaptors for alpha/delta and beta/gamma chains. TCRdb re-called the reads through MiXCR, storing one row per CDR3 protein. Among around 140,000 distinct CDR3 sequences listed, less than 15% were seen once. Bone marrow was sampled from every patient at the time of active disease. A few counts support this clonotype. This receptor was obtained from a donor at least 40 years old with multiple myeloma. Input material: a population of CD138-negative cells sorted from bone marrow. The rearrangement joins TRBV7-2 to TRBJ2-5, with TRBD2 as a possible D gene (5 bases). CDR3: CASSPHGGLNAKTQYF. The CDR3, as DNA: TGTGCCAGCAGCCCACATGGTGGACTTAACGCGAAGACCCAGTACTTC.